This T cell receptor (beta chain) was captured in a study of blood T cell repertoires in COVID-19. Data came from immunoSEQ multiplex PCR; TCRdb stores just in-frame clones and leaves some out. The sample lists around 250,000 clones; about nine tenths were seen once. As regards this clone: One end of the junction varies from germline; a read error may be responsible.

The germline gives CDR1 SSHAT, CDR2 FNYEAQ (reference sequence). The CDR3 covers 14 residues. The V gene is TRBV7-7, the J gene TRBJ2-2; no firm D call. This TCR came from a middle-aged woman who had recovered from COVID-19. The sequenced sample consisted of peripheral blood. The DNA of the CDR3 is TGTGCTAGCAGCTTAGACGGTAACACCGGGGAGCTGTTTTTT. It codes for CASSLDGNTGELFF.